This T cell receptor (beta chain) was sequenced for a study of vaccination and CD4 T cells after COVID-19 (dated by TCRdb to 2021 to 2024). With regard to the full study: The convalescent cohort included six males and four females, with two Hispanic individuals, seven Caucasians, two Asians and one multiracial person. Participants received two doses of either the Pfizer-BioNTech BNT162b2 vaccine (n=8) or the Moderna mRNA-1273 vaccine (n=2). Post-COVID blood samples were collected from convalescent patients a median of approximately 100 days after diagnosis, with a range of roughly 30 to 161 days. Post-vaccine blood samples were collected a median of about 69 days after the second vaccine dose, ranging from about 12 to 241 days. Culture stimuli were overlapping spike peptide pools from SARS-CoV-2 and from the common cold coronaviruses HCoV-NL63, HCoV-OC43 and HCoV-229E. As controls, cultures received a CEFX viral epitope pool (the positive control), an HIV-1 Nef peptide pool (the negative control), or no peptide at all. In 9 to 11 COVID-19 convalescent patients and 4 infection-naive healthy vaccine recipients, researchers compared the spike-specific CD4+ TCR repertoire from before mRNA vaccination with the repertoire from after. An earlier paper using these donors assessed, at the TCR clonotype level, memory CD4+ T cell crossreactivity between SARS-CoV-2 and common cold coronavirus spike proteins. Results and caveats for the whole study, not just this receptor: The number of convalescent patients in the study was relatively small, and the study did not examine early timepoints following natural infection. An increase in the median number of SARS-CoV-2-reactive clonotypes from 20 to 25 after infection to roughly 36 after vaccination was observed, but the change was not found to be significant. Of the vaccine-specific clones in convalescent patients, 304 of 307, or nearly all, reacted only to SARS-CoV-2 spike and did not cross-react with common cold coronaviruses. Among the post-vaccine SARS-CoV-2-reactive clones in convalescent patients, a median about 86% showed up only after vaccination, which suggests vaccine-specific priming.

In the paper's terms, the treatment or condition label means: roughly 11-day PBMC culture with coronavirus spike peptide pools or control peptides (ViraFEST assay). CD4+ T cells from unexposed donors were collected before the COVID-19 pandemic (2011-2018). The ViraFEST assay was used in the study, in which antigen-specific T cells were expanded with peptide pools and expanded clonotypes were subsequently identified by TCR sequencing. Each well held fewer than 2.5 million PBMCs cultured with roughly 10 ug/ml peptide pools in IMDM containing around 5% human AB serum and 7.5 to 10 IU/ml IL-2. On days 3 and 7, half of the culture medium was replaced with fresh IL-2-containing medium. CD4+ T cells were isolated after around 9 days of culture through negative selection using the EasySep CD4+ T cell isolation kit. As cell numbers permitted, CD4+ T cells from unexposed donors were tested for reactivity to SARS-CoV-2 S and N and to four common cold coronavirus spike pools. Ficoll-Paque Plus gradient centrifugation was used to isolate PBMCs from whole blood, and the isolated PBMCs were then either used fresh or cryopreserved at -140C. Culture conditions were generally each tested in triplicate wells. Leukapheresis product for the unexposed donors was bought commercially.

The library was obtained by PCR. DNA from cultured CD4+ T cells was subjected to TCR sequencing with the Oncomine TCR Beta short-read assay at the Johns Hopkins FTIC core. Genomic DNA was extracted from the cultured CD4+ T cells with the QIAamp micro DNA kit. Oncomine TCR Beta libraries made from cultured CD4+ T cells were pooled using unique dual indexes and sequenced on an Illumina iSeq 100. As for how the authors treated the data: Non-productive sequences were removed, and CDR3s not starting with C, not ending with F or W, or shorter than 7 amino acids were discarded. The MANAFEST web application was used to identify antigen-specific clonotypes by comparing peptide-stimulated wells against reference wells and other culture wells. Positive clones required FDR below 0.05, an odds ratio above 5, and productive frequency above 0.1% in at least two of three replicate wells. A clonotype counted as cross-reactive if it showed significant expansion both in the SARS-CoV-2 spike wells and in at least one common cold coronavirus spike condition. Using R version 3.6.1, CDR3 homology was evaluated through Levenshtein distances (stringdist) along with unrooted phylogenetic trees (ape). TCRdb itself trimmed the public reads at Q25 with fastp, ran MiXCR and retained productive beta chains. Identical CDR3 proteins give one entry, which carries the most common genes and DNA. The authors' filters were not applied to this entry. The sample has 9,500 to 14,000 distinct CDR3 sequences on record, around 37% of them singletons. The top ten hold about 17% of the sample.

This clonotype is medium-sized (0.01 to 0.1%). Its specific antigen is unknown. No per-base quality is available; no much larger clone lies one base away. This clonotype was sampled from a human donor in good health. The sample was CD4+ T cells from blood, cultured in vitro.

The CDR3 is CASRDRAGGNQPQHF. In nucleotide form, the sequence is TGTGCCAGCCGGGACAGGGCCGGAGGCAATCAGCCCCAGCATTTT. Here the chain combines TRBV19 and TRBJ1-5; TRBD1 aligns with 9 central bases. The V end gives up 9 bases and the J end 2 bases, leaving 8 bases in the junction not matched to a gene. The CDR3 measures 15 amino acids from cysteine to phenylalanine. Only the CDR3 DNA stays, 45 bases, in frame from base 1. Taken from the germline V gene (reference sequence), the CDR1 and CDR2 loops are LNHDA and SQIVND.